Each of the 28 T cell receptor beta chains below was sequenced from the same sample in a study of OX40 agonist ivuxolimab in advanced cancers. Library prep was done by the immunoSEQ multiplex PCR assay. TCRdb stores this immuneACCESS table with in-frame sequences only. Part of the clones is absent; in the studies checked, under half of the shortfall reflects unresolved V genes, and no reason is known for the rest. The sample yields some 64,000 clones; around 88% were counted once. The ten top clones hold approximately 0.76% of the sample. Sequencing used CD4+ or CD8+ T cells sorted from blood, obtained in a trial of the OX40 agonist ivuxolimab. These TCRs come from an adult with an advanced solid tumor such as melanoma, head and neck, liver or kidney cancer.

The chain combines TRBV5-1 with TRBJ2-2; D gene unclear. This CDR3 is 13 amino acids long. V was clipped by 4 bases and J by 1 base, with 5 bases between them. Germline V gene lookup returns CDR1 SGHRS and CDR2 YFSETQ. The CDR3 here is CASSIGNTGELFF. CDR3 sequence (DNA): TGCGCCAGCAGCATAGGGAACACCGGGGAGCTGTTTTTT.

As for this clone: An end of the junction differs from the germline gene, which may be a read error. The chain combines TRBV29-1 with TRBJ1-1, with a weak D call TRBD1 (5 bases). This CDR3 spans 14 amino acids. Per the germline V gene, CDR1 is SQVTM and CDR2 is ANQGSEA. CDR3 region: CSVGGLRMNAEAFF. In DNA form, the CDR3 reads TGCAGCGTGGGGGGACTTCGGATGAACGCTGAAGCTTTCTTT. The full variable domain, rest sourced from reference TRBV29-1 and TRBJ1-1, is SAVISQKPSRDICQRGTSLTIQCQVDSQVTMMFWYRQQPGQSLTLIATANQGSEATYESGFVIDKFPISRPNLTFSTLTVSNMSPEDSSIYLCSVGGLRMNAEAFFGQGTRLTVV.

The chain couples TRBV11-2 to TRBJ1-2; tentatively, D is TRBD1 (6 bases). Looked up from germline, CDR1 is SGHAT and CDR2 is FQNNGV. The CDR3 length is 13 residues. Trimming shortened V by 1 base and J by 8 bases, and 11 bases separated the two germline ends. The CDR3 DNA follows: TGTGCCAGCAGCTTAGGCAGGGACATCGGCTACACCTTC. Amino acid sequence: CASSLGRDIGYTF.

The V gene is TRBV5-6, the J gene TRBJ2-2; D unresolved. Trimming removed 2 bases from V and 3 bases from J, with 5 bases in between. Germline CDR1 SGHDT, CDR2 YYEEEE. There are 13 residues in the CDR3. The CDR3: CASSFSDTGELFF. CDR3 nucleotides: TGTGCCAGCAGCTTTTCGGACACCGGGGAGCTGTTTTTT.

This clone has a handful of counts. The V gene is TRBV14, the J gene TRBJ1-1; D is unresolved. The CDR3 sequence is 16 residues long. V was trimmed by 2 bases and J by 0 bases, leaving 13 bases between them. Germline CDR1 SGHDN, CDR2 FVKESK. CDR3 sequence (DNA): TGTGCCAGCAGCCAAACGGCCCTGAGAATGAACACTGAAGCTTTCTTT. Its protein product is CASSQTALRMNTEAFF.

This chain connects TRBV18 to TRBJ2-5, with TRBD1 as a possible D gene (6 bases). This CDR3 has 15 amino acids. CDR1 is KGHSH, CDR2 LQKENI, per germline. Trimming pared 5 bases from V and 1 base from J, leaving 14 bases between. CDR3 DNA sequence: TGTGCCAGCTCAAAGTCCCAGGGGATCCAAGAGACCCAGTACTTC. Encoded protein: CASSKSQGIQETQYF.

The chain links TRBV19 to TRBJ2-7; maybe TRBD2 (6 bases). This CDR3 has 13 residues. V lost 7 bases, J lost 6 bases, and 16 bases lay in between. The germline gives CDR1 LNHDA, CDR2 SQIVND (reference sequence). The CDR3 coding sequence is TGTGCCAGTACCCCTGGGCCCGGGGGCGAGCAGTACTTC. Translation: CASTPGPGGEQYF.

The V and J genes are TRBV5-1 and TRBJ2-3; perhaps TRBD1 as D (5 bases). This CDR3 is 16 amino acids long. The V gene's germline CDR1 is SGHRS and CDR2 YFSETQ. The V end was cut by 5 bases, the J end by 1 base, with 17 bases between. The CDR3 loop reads CASRAGALSGTDTQYF. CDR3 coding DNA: TGCGCCAGCAGGGCTGGGGCCTTAAGCGGCACAGATACGCAGTATTTT.

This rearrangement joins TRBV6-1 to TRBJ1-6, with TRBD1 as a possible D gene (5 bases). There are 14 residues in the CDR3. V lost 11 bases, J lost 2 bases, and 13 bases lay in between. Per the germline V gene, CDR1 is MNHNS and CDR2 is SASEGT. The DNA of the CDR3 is TGTGCCGGACGAGCGGGGCCCTATAATTCACCCCTCCACTTT. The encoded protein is CAGRAGPYNSPLHF.

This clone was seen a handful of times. CDR3 sequence reads: CASSEGGVGYTF. As DNA, the CDR3 is TGTGCCAGCAGCGAGGGAGGGGTTGGCTACACCTTC. The chain is built from TRBV13 and TRBJ1-2; tentative D call: TRBD1 (5 bases). CDR3 size: 12 residues. V lost 5 bases to trimming and J lost 7 bases, with 11 bases between them. Germline CDR1 PRHDT, CDR2 FYEKMQ (reference sequence).

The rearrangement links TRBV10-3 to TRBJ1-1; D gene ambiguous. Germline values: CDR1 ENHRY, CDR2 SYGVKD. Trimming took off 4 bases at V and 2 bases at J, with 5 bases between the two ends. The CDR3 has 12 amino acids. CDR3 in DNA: TGTGCCATCAGTGGGGGTAACACTGAAGCTTTCTTT. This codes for CAISGGNTEAFF.

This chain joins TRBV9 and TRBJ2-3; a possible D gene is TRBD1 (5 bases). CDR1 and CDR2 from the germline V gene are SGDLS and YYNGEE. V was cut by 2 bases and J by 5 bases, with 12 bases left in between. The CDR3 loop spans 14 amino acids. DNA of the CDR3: TGTGCCAGCAGCGTTTCAGGGTATGGAGATACGCAGTATTTT. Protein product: CASSVSGYGDTQYF.

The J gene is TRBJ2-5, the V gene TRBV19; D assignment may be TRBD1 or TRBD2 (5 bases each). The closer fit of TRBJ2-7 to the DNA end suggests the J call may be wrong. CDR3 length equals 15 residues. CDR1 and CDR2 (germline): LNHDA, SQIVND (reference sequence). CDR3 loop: CASSTTDWGSYEQYF. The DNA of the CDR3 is TGTGCCAGTAGTACCACGGACTGGGGGTCCTACGAGCAGTACTTC.

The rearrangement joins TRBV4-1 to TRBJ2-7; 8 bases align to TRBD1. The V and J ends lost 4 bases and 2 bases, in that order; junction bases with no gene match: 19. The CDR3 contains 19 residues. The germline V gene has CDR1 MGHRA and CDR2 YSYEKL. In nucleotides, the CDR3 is TGCGCCAGCAGCCTCCTCACAATCCGCGGGACAGGAACCGCCTACGAGCAGTACTTC. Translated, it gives CASSLLTIRGTGTAYEQYF.

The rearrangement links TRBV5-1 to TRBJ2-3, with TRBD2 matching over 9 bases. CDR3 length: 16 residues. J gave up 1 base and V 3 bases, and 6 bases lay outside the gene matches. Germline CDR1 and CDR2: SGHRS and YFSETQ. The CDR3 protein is CASSSGLAGGTDTQYF. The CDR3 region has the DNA TGCGCCAGCAGCTCGGGACTAGCAGGGGGCACAGATACGCAGTATTTT.

The chain's CDR3 is CASTTRWPGDHYGYTF. DNA for the CDR3: TGTGCCAGCACCACCCGTTGGCCAGGGGACCACTATGGCTACACCTTC. The chain uses TRBV5-5 and TRBJ1-2; TRBD1 might be the D (6 bases). V lost 6 bases to trimming and J lost 3 bases, with 21 bases between them. CDR3 length: 16 amino acids. CDR1 and CDR2 from the germline V gene are SGHKS and YYEKEE (reference sequence).

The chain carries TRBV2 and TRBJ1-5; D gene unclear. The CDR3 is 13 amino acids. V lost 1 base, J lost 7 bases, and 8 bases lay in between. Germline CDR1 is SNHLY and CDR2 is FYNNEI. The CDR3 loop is CASSEGSRQPQHF. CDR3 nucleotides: TGTGCCAGCAGTGAAGGTTCGCGGCAGCCCCAGCATTTT.

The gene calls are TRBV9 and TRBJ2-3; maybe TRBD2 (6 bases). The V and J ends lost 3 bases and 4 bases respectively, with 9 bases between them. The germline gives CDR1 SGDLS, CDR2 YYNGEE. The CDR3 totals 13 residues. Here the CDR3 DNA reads TGTGCCAGCAGCGGCGGGATGGCAGATACGCAGTATTTT. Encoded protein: CASSGGMADTQYF.

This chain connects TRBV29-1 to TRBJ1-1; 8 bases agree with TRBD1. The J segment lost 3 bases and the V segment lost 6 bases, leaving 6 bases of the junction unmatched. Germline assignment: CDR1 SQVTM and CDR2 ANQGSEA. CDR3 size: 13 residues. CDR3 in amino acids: CSVRTGFDTEAFF. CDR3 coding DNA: TGCAGCGTCCGGACAGGGTTTGACACTGAAGCTTTCTTT.

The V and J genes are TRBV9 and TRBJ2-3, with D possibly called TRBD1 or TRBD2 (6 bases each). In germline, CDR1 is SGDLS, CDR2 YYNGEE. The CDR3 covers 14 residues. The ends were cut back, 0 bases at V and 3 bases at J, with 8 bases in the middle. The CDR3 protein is CASSVEGGTDTQYF. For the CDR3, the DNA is TGTGCCAGCAGCGTAGAAGGGGGGACAGATACGCAGTATTTT.

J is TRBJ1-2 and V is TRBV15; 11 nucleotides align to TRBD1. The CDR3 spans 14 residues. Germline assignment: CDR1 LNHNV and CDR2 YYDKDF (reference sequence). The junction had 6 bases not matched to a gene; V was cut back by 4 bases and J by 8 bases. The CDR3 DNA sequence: TGTGCCACCAGCAACCCCGGGACAGGGGGAGGCTACACCTTC. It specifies CATSNPGTGGGYTF.

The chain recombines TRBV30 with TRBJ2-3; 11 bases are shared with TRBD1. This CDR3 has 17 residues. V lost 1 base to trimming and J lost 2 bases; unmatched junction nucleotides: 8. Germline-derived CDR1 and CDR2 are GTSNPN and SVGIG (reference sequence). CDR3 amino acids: CAWSAGQGARDTDTQYF. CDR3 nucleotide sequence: TGTGCCTGGAGTGCCGGACAGGGGGCGCGGGACACAGATACGCAGTATTTT.

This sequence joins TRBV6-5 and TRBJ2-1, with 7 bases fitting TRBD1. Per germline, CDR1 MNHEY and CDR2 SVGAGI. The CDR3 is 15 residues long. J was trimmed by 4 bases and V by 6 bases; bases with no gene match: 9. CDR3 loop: CASSPRGQGYNEQFF. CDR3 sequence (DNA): TGTGCCAGCAGCCCGAGGGGGCAGGGGTACAATGAGCAGTTCTTC.

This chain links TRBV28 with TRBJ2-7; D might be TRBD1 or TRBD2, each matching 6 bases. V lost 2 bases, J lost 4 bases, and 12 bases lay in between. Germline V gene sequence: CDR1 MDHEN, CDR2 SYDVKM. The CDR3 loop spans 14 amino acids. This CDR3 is CASSLGGPEYEQYF. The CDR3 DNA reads TGTGCCAGCAGTTTAGGGGGGCCGGAGTACGAGCAGTACTTC.

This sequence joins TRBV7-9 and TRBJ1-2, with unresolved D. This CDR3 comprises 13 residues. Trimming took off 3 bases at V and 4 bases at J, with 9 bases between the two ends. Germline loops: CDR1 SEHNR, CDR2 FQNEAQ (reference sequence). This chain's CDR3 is CASSLEGFYGYTF. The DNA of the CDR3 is TGTGCCAGCAGCTTGGAAGGGTTCTATGGCTACACCTTC.

The CDR3 spells CAWRHSGGQETQYF. The DNA for the CDR3 is TGTGCCTGGAGACATAGCGGGGGTCAAGAGACCCAGTACTTC. The V gene is TRBV30, the J gene TRBJ2-5; TRBD2 matches 9 bases. The V segment lost 3 bases and the J segment 2 bases; nucleotides outside the gene matches: 4. This CDR3 is 14 amino acids long. Germline CDR1 is GTSNPN and CDR2 is SVGIG (reference sequence). Full variable domain (remainder filled in from reference TRBV30 and TRBJ2-5): SQTIHQWPATLVQPVGSPLSLECTVEGTSNPNLYWYRQAAGRGLQLLFYSVGIGQISSEVPQNLSASRPQDRQFILSSKKLLLSDSGFYLCAWRHSGGQETQYFGPGTRLLVL.

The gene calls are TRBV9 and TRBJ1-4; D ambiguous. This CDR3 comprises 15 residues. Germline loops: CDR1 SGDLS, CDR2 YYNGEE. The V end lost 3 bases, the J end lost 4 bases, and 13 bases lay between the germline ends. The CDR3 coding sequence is TGTGCCAGCAGCGGAGGGAGGGAGCGTAATGAAAAACTGTTTTTT. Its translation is CASSGGRERNEKLFF. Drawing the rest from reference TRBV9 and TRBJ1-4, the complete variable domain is DSGVTQTPKHLITATGQRVTLRCSPRSGDLSVYWYQQSLDQGLQFLIQYYNGEERAKGNILERFSAQQFPDLHSELNLSSLELGDSALYFCASSGGRERNEKLFFGSGTQLSVL.

CDR3 nucleotide sequence: TGTGCCAGCAGCCCCGGGACAGGTGGTAACACTGAAGCTTTCTTT. Protein product: CASSPGTGGNTEAFF. V usage is TRBV6-5 and J usage is TRBJ1-1, with 8 nucleotides matching TRBD1. This CDR3 contains 15 residues. Germline CDR1 is MNHEY and CDR2 is SVGAGI. Trimming removed 6 bases from V and 2 bases from J; junction bases left unmatched: 8.